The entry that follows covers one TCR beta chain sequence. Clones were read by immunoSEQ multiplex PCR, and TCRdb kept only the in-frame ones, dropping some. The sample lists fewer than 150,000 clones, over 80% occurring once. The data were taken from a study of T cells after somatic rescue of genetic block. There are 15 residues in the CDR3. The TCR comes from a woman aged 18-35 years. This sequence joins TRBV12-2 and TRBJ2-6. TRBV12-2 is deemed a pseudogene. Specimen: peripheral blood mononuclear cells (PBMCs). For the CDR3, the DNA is TGTGCAAGTCGTCTGGACCTCTCTGGGGCCAACGTCCTGACTTTC. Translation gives CASRLDLSGANVLTF.